What follows is one TCR beta chain and its context. What this receptor recognizes is not known. There are no base qualities to consult, and no much larger clone falls within one base. This sample is drawn from a study of blood T cells in healthy people across ages (dated by TCRdb to between 2014 and 2017). With regard to the full study: Template switching captured roughly one uniquely barcoded TCR beta cDNA molecule per two T cells in model experiments. Using deep sequencing normalized with unique cDNA molecular identifiers, the study measured how TCR beta repertoire diversity changes with age. The donors were divided into four age groups: young (average roughly 17 years), middle-aged (over 35), aged (approximately 64) and long-lived (more than 75). Donors of different ages were randomly distributed across sequencing lanes to avoid experimental bias. Using the same blood draw, the study looked at two additional independent replicas of 1 million unique cDNA reads for two donors, one aged 18 to 30 and the other aged 80 or older.

Systemically healthy Caucasian individuals from Russia, approximately 39 in total and aged about 6 to 95 years, were included as donors. Approximately 10 milliliters of peripheral blood were collected from each donor into EDTA-treated Vacutainer tubes. Ficoll-Paque density-gradient centrifugation was used to isolate PBMCs, with at least 6.5 million per sample. Trizol reagent was used to extract total RNA from the PBMCs, yielding at least 6 micrograms per sample. Naive CD45RAhigh/CD27high T cell percentages were measured by flow cytometry on a PBMC aliquot from every donor. The library was made by 5' RACE. TCRdb shows the sequencer as Illumina HiSeq 2500. A second PCR of about 7 to 12 cycles was run with a J-beta primer mix and a sample-barcoded 5' primer. A template-switch 5' adaptor carrying 12 random nucleotides introduced a unique molecular identifier onto each TCR beta cDNA molecule. Each sample yielded at least 2.5 million CDR3-containing paired-end reads. All of the RNA was converted into first-strand cDNA using the Mint cDNA synthesis kit, with a TRBC-specific oligonucleotide serving as the primer. All cDNA was treated with uracil-DNA glycosylase and then went through a first 18-cycle PCR with the universal primers M1SS and BC2_uni_R. In the original analysis: Each sample was normalized by randomly selecting 1 million high-quality reads, each carrying a distinct molecular identifier. Reads sharing molecular identifiers were discarded rather than binned into consensus sequences. MiTCR, set to a Q25 quality threshold and the strictest error-elimination algorithm, was used for CDR3 identification, clonotype clustering and error correction. A nonparametric unseen species model with Euler transformation was used to estimate lower-bound total TCR beta diversity. TCRdb trimmed public reads at Q25 via fastp, called clones via MiXCR and kept in-frame beta chains. A single entry per CDR3 protein holds the most common genes and DNA from its merged rows. The V and J calls were determined by TCRdb, not by the authors. Here the sample has 1.5 million to 2 million distinct CDR3 sequences; roughly 52% occur a single time. The ten largest account for less than 2.5% of the sample.

Study-wide findings and limitations: There was a strong correlation between observed TCR beta diversity and the percentage of naive T cells measured by flow cytometry. Estimates of total diversity based on one million sequenced T cells were considered lower bounds and underestimates. Compared with the aged group, the long-lived group had more naive CD4+ T cells, fewer expanded clones and increased TCR diversity, suggesting age selection. As age increased, observed TCR beta diversity per million T cells dropped in a roughly linear way, and a significant reduction was already evident by age about 40. Because profiling used bulk unsorted PBMCs, naive and antigen-experienced compartments could not be compared conclusively. Donor CMV infection status was unknown, potentially confounding age-related changes in expanded clonotypes.

CDR1 and CDR2 are read off the germline V gene (reference sequence) as DFQATT and SNEGSKA. The CDR3 runs 15 amino acids, cysteine and phenylalanine included. Only CDR3 DNA is held: 45 bases, read in frame from base 1. The V end loses 5 bases and the J end loses 2 bases, and a stretch of 19 bases separates them. The rearranged segments are TRBV20-1 and TRBJ2-7, with TRBD2 perhaps the D gene, on 5 matching bases. The sequenced sample consisted of blood. This clonotype was obtained from a woman aged 40 to 49 in good health. The nucleotide sequence is TGCAGTGCTGGAGGCGGACTCCAAGGGACCTACGAGCAGTACTTC. This translates into CSAGGGLQGTYEQYF.